This section outlines one TCR beta chain sequence together with its context. The sample is drawn from a study of control samples from healthy donors and cancer patients. The repertoire was sequenced with immunoSEQ multiplex PCR; TCRdb's copy has only in-frame clones and lacks some. This sample has roughly 190,000 clones; 91% occur once, and the top ten carry about 1.7%. The clonotype comes from a man aged 30 to 45 in good health. Material: blood.

CDR3 coding DNA: TGTGCCAGCAGTGAACTTATCGGTAAACTCCGGGCACCCCTCCACTTT. Protein product: CASSELIGKLRAPLHF. The J gene is TRBJ1-6, the V gene TRBV2; D ambiguous. Germline V gene sequence: CDR1 SNHLY, CDR2 FYNNEI. This CDR3 contains 16 residues. V lost 2 bases and J lost 11, with 19 bases in between.